The clone carrying this T cell receptor beta chain was seen at least ten times. CDR1 and CDR2 from the germline V gene are SGHDN and FVKESK. The V end lost 0 bases, the J end lost 8 bases, and 13 bases lay between the germline ends. The CDR3 runs 14 residues. This sample is part of a study of regulatory T cells in long-lasting Graves disease. Regarding time point: newly diagnosed GD, antithyroid drugs for less than 3 months. TCR sequences were obtained from RNA taken from PBMCs. Through Arm-PCR of CDR3 regions and iRepertoire HTBI primers, TCR beta libraries were built. Each CDR3 protein is one row after TCRdb ran MiXCR on the multiplex PCR reads. The sample lists over 500,000 distinct CDR3 sequences, 15% to 20% occurring once. The same sample was also used in a study of T cells in Graves' hyperthyroidism and ophthalmopathy.

The specimen was peripheral blood mononuclear cells (PBMCs), collected at new diagnosis, from a patient treated with antithyroid drugs. This chain joins TRBV14 and TRBJ1-2; no clear D gene. This TCR came from a woman aged 25-40 years with Graves disease. For the CDR3, the DNA is TGTGCCAGCAGCCAAGAGACTGGGCCGTACGGCTACACCTTC. It encodes CASSQETGPYGYTF.